Shown below are 7 T cell receptor beta chains from a single sample sequenced in a study of T cells in Graves' hyperthyroidism and ophthalmopathy. The CDR3 regions of TCR beta were amplified from RNA transcripts. HTBI primers were employed in a first-round RT-PCR of the TCR CDR3. TCRdb redid the calling of the multiplex PCR reads with MiXCR, one entry per CDR3 protein. The sample lists hundreds of thousands of distinct CDR3 sequences, approximately 16% occurring once. Material: blood. The receptors here all came from a woman aged 55 to 70 with Graves' ophthalmopathy.

This clonotype was observed many times. The rearrangement uses TRBV28 and TRBJ2-5, with 9 bases fitting TRBD1. With 5 bases clipped from V and 1 base from J, the junction kept 5 bases outside the gene matches. Germline V gene data show CDR1 as MDHEN and CDR2 as SYDVKM. The length of the CDR3 is 15 residues. CDR3 residues: CASSRQGGSQETQYF. CDR3 in DNA: TGTGCCAGCAGTCGACAGGGGGGTTCCCAAGAGACCCAGTACTTC. The full variable domain, with the rest looked up from reference TRBV28 and TRBJ2-5, is DVKVTQSSRYLVKRTGEKVFLECVQDMDHENMFWYRQDPGLGLRLIYFSYDVKMKEKGDIPEGYSVSREKKERFSLILESASTNQTSMYLCASSRQGGSQETQYFGPGTRLLVL.

This clonotype was seen many times. The chain links TRBV24-1 to TRBJ2-1, with a tentative D call TRBD2 (6 bases). Germline V CDR1 and CDR2: KGHDR, SFDVKD. The V gene lost 3 bases and the J gene lost 12 bases, with 14 bases spanning the gap. This CDR3 is built from 13 residues. In DNA form, the CDR3 reads TGTGCCACCAGTGATGTGGGACTCCGAGTGCAGTTCTTC. Its protein product is CATSDVGLRVQFF.

Many counts were recorded for this clonotype. The chain employs TRBV5-1 and TRBJ2-7, with a possible D match to TRBD2 (6 bases). Germline CDR1 is SGHRS and CDR2 is YFSETQ. V was trimmed by 3 bases and J by 3 bases, leaving 13 bases between them. The CDR3 is 14 residues long. The CDR3 bases are TGCGCCAGCAGCTGGCGGGACGATTACTACGAGCAGTACTTC. Amino acid sequence: CASSWRDDYYEQYF. The full variable domain, rest sourced from reference TRBV5-1 and TRBJ2-7, is KAGVTQTPRYLIKTRGQQVTLSCSPISGHRSVSWYQQTPGQGLQFLFEYFSETQRNKGNFPGRFSGRQFSNSRSEMNVSTLELGDSALYLCASSWRDDYYEQYFGPGTRLTVT.

At least ten counts were recorded for this clonotype. CDR3 in amino acids: CASSPRTSRQETQYF. The CDR3 nucleotides read TGTGCCAGCAGCCCGCGGACTAGCCGACAAGAGACCCAGTACTTC. The chain is built from TRBV3-1 and TRBJ2-5, with 8 bases matching TRBD2. Germline CDR1 and CDR2: LGHDT and YNNKEL (reference sequence). V gave up 4 bases and J gave up 2 bases; unmatched junction bases: 6. There are 15 residues in the CDR3.

This clonotype was counted ten times or more. This chain links TRBV12-3 or TRBV12-4 with TRBJ1-2, with TRBD1 matching 12 bases. The J segment lost 4 bases and the V segment lost 6 bases, leaving 3 bases of the junction unmatched. The CDR3 has 14 residues. CDR3 loop: CASRGQGAFYGYTF. CDR3 nucleotide sequence: TGTGCCAGCAGGGGACAGGGGGCCTTCTATGGCTACACCTTC.

This clonotype was seen repeatedly, ten times or more. This sequence joins TRBV24-1 and TRBJ2-2; 10 bases match TRBD1. This CDR3 spans 17 amino acids. J was trimmed by 0 bases and V by 4 bases; bases with no gene match: 4. CDR1 is KGHDR and CDR2 is SFDVKD in the germline V gene. The DNA of the CDR3 is TGTGCCACCAGTGACCTGACAGGGGGCGCGAACACCGGGGAGCTGTTTTTT. It yields the protein CATSDLTGGANTGELFF.

At least ten counts were recorded for this clonotype. The J gene is TRBJ2-5, the V gene TRBV6-1; 7 bases match TRBD2. Trimming removed 7 bases from V and 3 bases from J; junction bases left unmatched: 8. CDR1 and CDR2 (germline): MNHNS, SASEGT. This CDR3 contains 14 residues. CDR3 sequence: CASTDGAGEETQYF. The DNA for the CDR3 is TGTGCCAGCACTGATGGCGCGGGAGAAGAGACCCAGTACTTC.